Below are 3 T cell receptor beta chains sequenced from a single sample in a study of shared T cell receptors in the human thymus. Produced via immunoSEQ multiplex PCR; TCRdb's table is partial and in-frame only. The table has about 660,000 clones, more than 70% seen once; the top ten hold roughly 0.0086%. The data also belong to a second study, concerning human thymus T cells.

Source material: thymocytes. The receptors derive from a boy younger than two with a congenital heart defect.

The gene calls are TRBV27 and TRBJ1-1; D is possibly TRBD1 (6 bases). Germline V lookup: CDR1 MNHEY, CDR2 SMNVEV (reference sequence). This CDR3 is 14 amino acids long. Trimming removed 2 bases from V and 1 base from J, with 8 bases in between. In nucleotides, the CDR3 is TGTGCCAGCAGTTTAAGACAGGAGAACACTGAAGCTTTCTTT. This translates into CASSLRQENTEAFF.

The chain recombines TRBV7-6 with TRBJ2-5, with D uncertain. Deletions cut 11 bases from V and 2 bases from J, with 18 bases between. Germline V lookup: CDR1 SGHVS, CDR2 FNYEAQ. The CDR3 contains 14 residues. The DNA for the CDR3 is TGTGCCGTCGAGTCAGACAAGTTTCAAGAGACCCAGTACTTC. Protein sequence: CAVESDKFQETQYF. The whole variable domain, filled in from reference TRBV7-6 and TRBJ2-5, reads GAGVSQSPRYKVTKRGQDVALRCDPISGHVSLYWYRQALGQGPEFLTYFNYEAQQDKSGLPNDRFSAERPEGSISTLTIQRTEQRDSAMYRCAVESDKFQETQYFGPGTRLLVL.

The V and J genes are TRBV7-2 and TRBJ2-2, with TRBD2 identical over 14 bases. V trimming: 5 bases; J trimming: 8 bases; junction bases outside the gene matches: 13. The CDR3 consists of 18 residues. Per the germline V gene, CDR1 is SGHTA and CDR2 is FQGNSA. CDR3 sequence reads: CASSASAGLAGDGGELFF. DNA for the CDR3: TGTGCCAGCAGCGCTAGCGCGGGACTAGCGGGAGATGGTGGGGAGCTGTTTTTT.